This T cell receptor (beta chain) was recovered during a study of shared clonotypes between healthy human individuals. Broader study findings: Between a handful of donors, naive CD4 clonotypes were shared at a level of about 5%.

Concerning this clone itself: Antigen: not known.

With 0 bases removed from V and 7 bases from J, the gap between germline ends came to 4 bases. The length of the CDR3 is 12 residues. Germline loops: CDR1 SGHNT, CDR2 YYREEE (reference sequence). Sequencing used immunoSEQ multiplex PCR; TCRdb keeps in-frame clones, though not all of them. Of some 2,100,000 clones listed, 90% to 95% were seen once; the top ten hold about 1.5%. Terminally differentiated effector memory CD45RA+ cells were left out of the naive CD8 fraction, which was CD45RO-negative and positively selected for CCR7. The clonotype was recovered from a man aged 18 to 35 in good health. Some clones in this sample may be carry-over from other donors' samples. Material for sequencing was naive CD8+ T cells from PBMCs. The rearrangement uses TRBV5-4 and TRBJ2-2; D gene uncertain. CDR3 residues: CASSLEVGELFF. In DNA, the CDR3 is TGTGCCAGCAGCTTGGAGGTCGGGGAGCTGTTTTTT.